The 15 T cell receptor beta chains below all came from one sample that was sequenced in a study of OX40 agonist ivuxolimab in advanced cancers. Using immunoSEQ multiplex PCR, the repertoire was profiled, and TCRdb retains in-frame clones only, with some absent. This table holds some 86,000 clones, roughly 94% found once. The starting material was CD4+ or CD8+ T cells sorted from blood, obtained in a trial of the OX40 agonist ivuxolimab. Receptor source: an adult with an advanced solid tumor such as melanoma, head and neck, liver or kidney cancer.

The V and J genes are TRBV9 and TRBJ1-2; tentatively, D is TRBD1 (5 bases). This CDR3 comprises 17 residues. The germline V gene has CDR1 SGDLS and CDR2 YYNGEE. Trimming took 3 bases from V and 0 from J, leaving 18 bases between them. This chain's CDR3 is CASSGSPGGRTNYGYTF. CDR3 DNA: TGTGCCAGCAGCGGTTCCCCCGGGGGACGGACTAACTATGGCTACACCTTC.

V gene TRBV28 combines with J gene TRBJ1-2; D unclear. The CDR3 covers 17 residues. CDR1 is MDHEN, CDR2 SYDVKM, per germline. V was shortened by 5 bases and J by 6 bases, with 25 bases between the two germline ends. DNA of the CDR3: TGTGCCAGCAGTCCGCGCACGCGGGTCAGGTATGGGGATGGCTACACCTTC. This encodes CASSPRTRVRYGDGYTF.

In its sample, this clone was seen once. J is TRBJ2-7 and V is TRBV29-1, with D possibly matching TRBD2 (6 bases). The length of the CDR3 is 13 residues. Germline V CDR1 and CDR2: SQVTM, ANQGSEA. V lost 6 bases to trimming and J lost 7 bases, with 19 bases between them. DNA for the CDR3: TGCAGCGTCGGGGACGGAGGGTACGGAGAGCAGTACTTC. As protein: CSVGDGGYGEQYF.

This chain links TRBV7-9 with TRBJ2-1, with TRBD2 matching over 13 bases. CDR1 and CDR2 (germline): SEHNR, FQNEAQ (reference sequence). The ends lost 5 bases at V and 10 bases at J; junction bases unmatched: 2. The CDR3 has 13 amino acids. The CDR3 nucleotides read TGTGCCAGCAGCGCGGGACTAGCGGGAGAGCAGTTCTTC. Its protein is CASSAGLAGEQFF.

CDR3 nucleotide sequence: TGTGCCAGCAGCTTACGGCTGGAGGGAGAGACCCAGTACTTC. Translating it yields CASSLRLEGETQYF. This chain uses TRBV7-3 with TRBJ2-5; a weak D match, TRBD2 (6 bases). Germline V gives CDR1 SGHTA, CDR2 FQGTGA. V was clipped by 2 bases and J by 4 bases, with 11 bases between them. This CDR3 spans 14 amino acids.

V gene TRBV4-1 combines with J gene TRBJ1-1; 10 bases agree with TRBD1. The trim removed 0 bases at V and 4 bases at J, leaving 2 bases unmatched. The CDR3 covers 15 residues. Germline values: CDR1 MGHRA, CDR2 YSYEKL. CDR3 in amino acids: CASSQDRTGGTEAFF. CDR3 DNA: TGCGCCAGCAGCCAAGATCGGACAGGGGGCACTGAAGCTTTCTTT.

This clone was recorded once. The chain joins TRBV7-9 to TRBJ1-1; D perhaps matches TRBD1 (6 bases). The CDR3 is made up of 14 amino acids. CDR1 SEHNR and CDR2 FQNEAQ come from the germline V gene (reference sequence). Trimming removed 10 bases at V and 4 bases at J, with 19 bases between. The CDR3 region is CATYSDRRPTEAFF. The CDR3 region has the DNA TGTGCCACCTACTCCGACAGGCGACCCACTGAAGCTTTCTTT.

The chain uses TRBV28 and TRBJ1-1; D not certain. V was clipped by 5 bases and J by 1 base, with 17 bases between them. The CDR3 covers 16 residues. Germline CDR1 MDHEN, CDR2 SYDVKM. The CDR3 nucleotides read TGTGCCAGCAGTATCGCTACAGAGACGACGAACACTGAAGCTTTCTTT. It encodes CASSIATETTNTEAFF. The variable domain in full, completed from reference TRBV28 and TRBJ1-1, reads DVKVTQSSRYLVKRTGEKVFLECVQDMDHENMFWYRQDPGLGLRLIYFSYDVKMKEKGDIPEGYSVSREKKERFSLILESASTNQTSMYLCASSIATETTNTEAFFGQGTRLTVV.

The gene calls are TRBV5-1 and TRBJ2-1, with 13 bases aligning to TRBD2. This CDR3 has 19 amino acids. Germline values: CDR1 SGHRS, CDR2 YFSETQ. Trimming at V came to 4 bases and at J to 0 bases, leaving 10 bases not matched to a gene. The CDR3 reads CASSVSGTSGKGSYNEQFF. In DNA, the CDR3 is TGCGCCAGCAGCGTCTCGGGGACTAGCGGGAAGGGCTCCTACAATGAGCAGTTCTTC. The entire variable domain, with the rest obtained from reference TRBV5-1 and TRBJ2-1, is as follows: KAGVTQTPRYLIKTRGQQVTLSCSPISGHRSVSWYQQTPGQGLQFLFEYFSETQRNKGNFPGRFSGRQFSNSRSEMNVSTLELGDSALYLCASSVSGTSGKGSYNEQFFGPGTRLTVL.

The chain joins TRBV12-5 to TRBJ2-7; D not certain. There are 15 residues in the CDR3. V was trimmed by 0 bases and J by 2 bases, leaving 11 bases between them. Germline V gene data show CDR1 as LGHNT and CDR2 as FRNRAP. The CDR3 region is CASGLVVDPTYEQYF. The CDR3 nucleotides are TGTGCTAGTGGTTTGGTAGTCGATCCAACCTACGAGCAGTACTTC.

J is TRBJ2-7 and V is TRBV5-8; D might be TRBD1 or TRBD2, each matching 5 bases. The V gene lost 3 bases and the J gene lost 2 bases, with 18 bases spanning the gap. Germline CDR1 and CDR2: SGHTS and YDEGEE. This CDR3 contains 16 residues. The CDR3 nucleotides are TGTGCCAGCAGCTCCAGGGACGCCTTCGATACCTACGAGCAGTACTTC. This codes for CASSSRDAFDTYEQYF.

This chain joins TRBV28 and TRBJ1-1; D is undetermined. CDR1 is MDHEN, CDR2 SYDVKM, per germline. V dropped 2 bases and J dropped 2 bases, with 15 bases sitting between them. This CDR3 contains 16 residues. CDR3 bases: TGTGCCAGCAGTTTAGGTCCGGGGTCCTTCAACACTGAAGCTTTCTTT. This codes for CASSLGPGSFNTEAFF.

The chain joins TRBV9 to TRBJ2-1, with TRBD2 matching 14 bases. Germline CDR1 SGDLS, CDR2 YYNGEE. V dropped 3 bases and J dropped 2; count of bases not matched to a gene: 4. The CDR3 covers 17 residues. The CDR3: CASSDGLAGGPYNEQFF. The CDR3 DNA is TGTGCCAGCAGCGACGGACTAGCGGGGGGCCCCTACAATGAGCAGTTCTTC.

This chain links TRBV11-2 with TRBJ1-3; unclear D gene. Germline V gene lookup returns CDR1 SGHAT and CDR2 FQNNGV. V lost 4 bases to trimming and J lost 0 bases, with 7 bases between them. The CDR3 is 14 amino acids. The CDR3 bases are TGTGCCAGCAGCTATGACACCTCTGGAAACACCATATATTTT. This codes for CASSYDTSGNTIYF.

This chain links TRBV9 with TRBJ2-3; TRBD2 matches 10 bases. V shed 3 bases, J shed 2 bases, and the junction held 6 bases outside the gene matches. CDR3 length equals 16 residues. Germline V lookup: CDR1 SGDLS, CDR2 YYNGEE. CDR3 in amino acids: CASSGGLAVNTDTQYF. The CDR3 bases are TGTGCCAGCAGCGGCGGACTAGCGGTAAACACAGATACGCAGTATTTT.